The 21 T cell receptor beta chains below were found in one sample sequenced in a study of Ad26.COV2.S vaccination and SARS-CoV-2 variants. Generated by immunoSEQ multiplex PCR, the TCRdb table keeps only in-frame clones and is missing some. The sample yields approximately 420,000 clones, roughly 90% seen once. Regarding treatment: 15 to 20 received Ad26.COV2.S at low or high dose, single or two shots; about 5 received placebo; per-sample allocation not given. Samples were taken on day 63 after the first vaccine or placebo injection. The sequencing used peripheral blood, collected in a trial of Ad26.COV2.S vaccine versus placebo. All receptors derive from a person between 18 and 65 years old who received the Ad26.COV2.S COVID-19 vaccine or a placebo.

This chain uses TRBV5-1 with TRBJ1-6; no reliable D call. CDR1 and CDR2 from the germline V gene are SGHRS and YFSETQ. CDR3 length: 15 amino acids. The ends were cut back, 0 bases at V and 10 bases at J, with 14 bases in the middle. In DNA form, the CDR3 reads TGCGCCAGCAGCTTGGAACGAGAGGGAGCCTCACCCCTCCACTTT. This sequence encodes CASSLEREGASPLHF.

The chain combines TRBV10-3 with TRBJ1-6; D call uncertain. Germline V CDR1 and CDR2: ENHRY, SYGVKD. The ends were cut back, 2 bases at V and 3 bases at J, with 11 bases in the middle. The CDR3 totals 16 residues. CDR3 amino acids: CAISELNEGYNSPLHF. CDR3 in DNA: TGTGCCATCAGTGAGCTTAATGAAGGCTATAATTCACCCCTCCACTTT.

V is TRBV5-4 and J is TRBJ1-1; D is possibly TRBD1 (5 bases). V lost 6 bases to trimming and J lost 4 bases, with 16 bases between them. Germline assignment: CDR1 SGHNT and CDR2 YYREEE (reference sequence). The CDR3 loop spans 14 amino acids. The DNA for the CDR3 is TGTGCCAGCAAACGTGGGGGAGGTGGCACTGAAGCTTTCTTT. Its translation is CASKRGGGGTEAFF.

J is TRBJ2-7 and V is TRBV5-6, with 12 bases identical to TRBD1. The CDR3 has 16 residues. J gave up 2 bases and V 3 bases, and 6 bases lay outside the gene matches. The germline V gene encodes CDR1 SGHDT and CDR2 YYEEEE. In DNA, the CDR3 is TGTGCCAGCAGCTCTAAGGGACAGGGGGCTACCTACGAGCAGTACTTC. Protein product: CASSSKGQGATYEQYF.

The chain joins TRBV4-1 to TRBJ2-1, with 8 bases matching TRBD2. Germline V gene sequence: CDR1 MGHRA, CDR2 YSYEKL. Unmatched junction bases numbered 11, after V lost 1 base and J lost 9 bases. This CDR3 region has 16 residues. CDR3 sequence reads: CASSQVSGTRFGEQFF. In nucleotides, the CDR3 is TGCGCCAGCAGCCAAGTTTCAGGGACTAGATTCGGTGAGCAGTTCTTC.

The rearrangement joins TRBV27 to TRBJ1-6, with TRBD1 matching 9 bases. Unmatched junction bases numbered 15, after V lost 6 bases and J lost 6 bases. Looked up from germline, CDR1 is MNHEY and CDR2 is SMNVEV (reference sequence). CDR3 length: 18 residues. This CDR3 is CASSTTRPGTGFNSPLHF. In nucleotides, the CDR3 is TGTGCCAGCAGCACGACCCGTCCCGGGACAGGGTTTAATTCACCCCTCCACTTT.

The V and J genes are TRBV5-1 and TRBJ2-7; either TRBD1 or TRBD2 may fit D (6 bases each). Looked up from germline, CDR1 is SGHRS and CDR2 is YFSETQ. The CDR3 sequence is 14 residues long. V was clipped by 0 bases and J by 9 bases, with 16 bases between them. The CDR3 DNA reads as TGCGCCAGCAGCTTGGAGTCTTCCCGGGGGCGGCAGTACTTC. Encoded protein: CASSLESSRGRQYF.

The rearrangement links TRBV7-9 to TRBJ2-1; TRBD2 matches 10 bases. The germline gives CDR1 SEHNR, CDR2 FQNEAQ (reference sequence). With 2 bases clipped from V and 3 bases from J, the junction kept 4 bases outside the gene matches. The CDR3 length is 16 residues. The CDR3 bases are TGTGCCAGCAGCTTAACTCTAGCGGGGGACTACAATGAGCAGTTCTTC. Residues: CASSLTLAGDYNEQFF.

The chain combines TRBV5-6 with TRBJ2-1; D is undetermined. V was clipped by 0 bases and J by 8 bases, with 18 bases between them. CDR3 length: 16 amino acids. Germline CDR1 SGHDT, CDR2 YYEEEE. CDR3 sequence: CASSLEGRSFSDEQFF. As DNA, the CDR3 is TGTGCCAGCAGCTTGGAAGGTCGCTCTTTCTCCGATGAGCAGTTCTTC.

The CDR3 protein is CSATGTGTNEKLFF. The DNA of the CDR3 is TGCAGCGCTACCGGGACAGGGACTAATGAAAAACTGTTTTTT. This sequence joins TRBV29-1 and TRBJ1-4, with 9 positions matching TRBD1. J was trimmed by 2 bases and V by 7 bases; bases with no gene match: 5. The CDR3 extends over 14 amino acids. Germline V gene data show CDR1 as SQVTM and CDR2 as ANQGSEA.

This chain uses TRBV7-3 with TRBJ2-5; 7 bases fit TRBD1. The germline V gene has CDR1 SGHTA and CDR2 FQGTGA. V was pared by 2 bases and J by 2 bases, with 2 bases of the junction left unmatched. The CDR3 spans 14 residues. The CDR3 loop is CASSLLGQQETQYF. DNA for the CDR3: TGTGCCAGCAGCTTATTGGGACAGCAAGAGACCCAGTACTTC.

The chain combines TRBV4-1 with TRBJ1-1, with D perhaps matching TRBD1 (5 bases). From germline, CDR1 is MGHRA and CDR2 YSYEKL. The CDR3 sequence is 14 residues long. The V gene lost 0 bases and the J gene lost 7 bases, with 12 bases spanning the gap. This chain's CDR3 is CASSQDQSRVEAFF. The DNA for the CDR3 is TGCGCCAGCAGCCAAGATCAGTCCAGGGTTGAAGCTTTCTTT.

The gene calls are TRBV2 and TRBJ1-1, with TRBD1 as a possible D gene (6 bases). V lost 8 bases to trimming and J lost 1 base, with 8 bases between them. This CDR3 is built from 12 residues. Germline loops: CDR1 SNHLY, CDR2 FYNNEI. In DNA, the CDR3 is TGTGCCAGCCCCAGGGGGAACACTGAAGCTTTCTTT. This codes for CASPRGNTEAFF.

The rearrangement uses TRBV4-3 and TRBJ2-1, with D unclear. V was clipped by 1 base and J by 3 bases, with 10 bases between them. Germline V lookup: CDR1 LGHNA, CDR2 YSLEER. This CDR3 contains 15 residues. CDR3 sequence: CASSQVVSDYNEQFF. The CDR3 DNA reads as TGCGCCAGCAGCCAAGTTGTTTCAGACTACAATGAGCAGTTCTTC.

The rearrangement joins TRBV2 to TRBJ2-3; 8 bases fit TRBD1. Trimming cost V 7 bases and J 1 base; bases outside gene matches: 10. The CDR3 length is 16 residues. The V gene's germline CDR1 is SNHLY and CDR2 FYNNEI. The CDR3 bases are TGTGCCAGCACCCTTTACGGGACAGGAGGCACAGATACGCAGTATTTT. Encoded protein: CASTLYGTGGTDTQYF.

V usage is TRBV19 and J usage is TRBJ1-4; D not certain. This CDR3 region has 14 residues. V lost 3 bases, J lost 5 bases, and 10 bases lay in between. Germline assignment: CDR1 LNHDA and CDR2 SQIVND (reference sequence). DNA for the CDR3: TGTGCCAGTAGTATTAATTCGGGGAATGAAAAACTGTTTTTT. This sequence encodes CASSINSGNEKLFF. The variable domain in full, with the rest retrieved from reference TRBV19 and TRBJ1-4, is DGGITQSPKYLFRKEGQNVTLSCEQNLNHDAMYWYRQDPGQGLRLIYYSQIVNDFQKGDIAEGYSVSREKKESFPLTVTSAQKNPTAFYLCASSINSGNEKLFFGSGTQLSVL.

The chain has TRBV30 and TRBJ2-1; TRBD1 aligns across 7 bases. This CDR3 is 14 amino acids long. Per germline, CDR1 GTSNPN and CDR2 SVGIG (reference sequence). V trimming: 2 bases; J trimming: 4 bases; junction bases outside the gene matches: 5. The CDR3 loop is CAWSTGVEYNEQFF. The CDR3 coding sequence is TGTGCCTGGAGTACAGGGGTGGAGTACAATGAGCAGTTCTTC. Filled out from reference TRBV30 and TRBJ2-1, the complete variable domain reads SQTIHQWPATLVQPVGSPLSLECTVEGTSNPNLYWYRQAAGRGLQLLFYSVGIGQISSEVPQNLSASRPQDRQFILSSKKLLLSDSGFYLCAWSTGVEYNEQFFGPGTRLTVL.

The rearrangement joins TRBV7-2 to TRBJ2-7; TRBD1 agrees at 9 bases. This CDR3 is built from 15 residues. The V and J ends lost 3 bases and 5 bases, in that order; junction bases with no gene match: 8. The germline V gene has CDR1 SGHTA and CDR2 FQGNSA. Here the CDR3 reads CASSFGGTGLHEQYF. The DNA for the CDR3 is TGTGCCAGCAGCTTCGGGGGGACAGGGCTCCACGAGCAGTACTTC.

The chain combines TRBV14 with TRBJ2-7, with a possible D match to TRBD2 (6 bases). V was trimmed by 1 base and J by 8 bases, leaving 15 bases between them. Germline values: CDR1 SGHDN, CDR2 FVKESK. The CDR3 runs 14 residues. The CDR3 coding sequence is TGTGCCAGCAGCCAAGTTGGGACTCTCTTCAAGCAGTACTTC. It specifies CASSQVGTLFKQYF.

This clone was seen once. The rearrangement links TRBV30 to TRBJ2-7; a possible D gene is TRBD1 (6 bases). From germline, CDR1 is GTSNPN and CDR2 SVGIG (reference sequence). This CDR3 contains 12 residues. Trimming took off 4 bases at V and 3 bases at J, with 10 bases between the two ends. The CDR3 loop is CAWKDSGYEQYF. DNA for the CDR3: TGTGCCTGGAAGGACAGTGGCTACGAGCAGTACTTC.

J is TRBJ1-1 and V is TRBV12-3 or TRBV12-4; D is uncertain. The CDR3 covers 13 residues. Trimming cost V 1 base and J 5 bases, with 8 bases left between them. The CDR3 DNA sequence: TGTGCCAGCAGTTTAGGAGGAAGGACTGAAGCTTTCTTT. This sequence encodes CASSLGGRTEAFF.